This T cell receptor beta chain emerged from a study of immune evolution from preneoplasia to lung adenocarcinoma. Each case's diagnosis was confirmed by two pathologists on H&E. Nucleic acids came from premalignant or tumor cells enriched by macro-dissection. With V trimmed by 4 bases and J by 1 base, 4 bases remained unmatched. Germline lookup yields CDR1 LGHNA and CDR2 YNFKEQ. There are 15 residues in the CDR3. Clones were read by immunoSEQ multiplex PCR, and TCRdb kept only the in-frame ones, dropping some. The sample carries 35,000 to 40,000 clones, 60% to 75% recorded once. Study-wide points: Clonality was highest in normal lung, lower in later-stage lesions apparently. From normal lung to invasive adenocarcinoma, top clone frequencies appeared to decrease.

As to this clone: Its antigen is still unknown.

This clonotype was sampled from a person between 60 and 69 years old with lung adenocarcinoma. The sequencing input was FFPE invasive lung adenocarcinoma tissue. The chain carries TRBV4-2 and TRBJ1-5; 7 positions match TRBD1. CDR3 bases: TGTGCCAGCAGCCGAGAGGACAGGAGCAATCAGCCCCAGCATTTT. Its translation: CASSREDRSNQPQHF.